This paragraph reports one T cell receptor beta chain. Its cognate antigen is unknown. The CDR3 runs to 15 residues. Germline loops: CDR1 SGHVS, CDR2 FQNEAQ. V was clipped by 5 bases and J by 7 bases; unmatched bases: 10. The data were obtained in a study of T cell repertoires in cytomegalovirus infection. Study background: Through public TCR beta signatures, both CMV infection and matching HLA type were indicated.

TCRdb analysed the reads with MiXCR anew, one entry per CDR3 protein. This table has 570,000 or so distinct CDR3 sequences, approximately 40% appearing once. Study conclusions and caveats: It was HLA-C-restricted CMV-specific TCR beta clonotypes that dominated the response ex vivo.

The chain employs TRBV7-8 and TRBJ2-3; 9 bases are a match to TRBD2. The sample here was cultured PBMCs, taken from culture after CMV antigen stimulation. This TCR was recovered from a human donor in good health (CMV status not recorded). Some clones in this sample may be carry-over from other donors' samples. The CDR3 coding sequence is TGTGCCAGCAGCCCACGACTAGCGGTTAAATATACGCAGTATTTT. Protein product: CASSPRLAVKYTQYF.